The clone carrying this T cell receptor beta chain has a count of ten or more. What it recognizes is unknown. Unique molecular identifiers were used to barcode this TCRbeta library. MiXCR, run by TCRdb on the PCR reads, gives a single entry per CDR3 protein. This sample has a few hundred thousand distinct CDR3 sequences, with about a tenth found just once. The data are from a study of T-cell reconstitution after alpha-beta-depleted transplantation in children. The study's findings and limits: Several patients had high TCRbeta diversity at day 60; it came from surviving recipient T cells and thymic progenitors. Alpha-beta T cells present about two months after transplant were reported to originate from several hundred expanded graft clones. A year post-transplant, T-cell counts and diversity derived mostly from newly produced T cells.

Germline assignment: CDR1 MNHEY and CDR2 SMNVEV (reference sequence). J gave up 1 base and V 2 bases, and 6 bases lay outside the gene matches. This CDR3 is built from 16 residues. The clonotype comes from a child less than two years old with acute myeloid leukemia, due to receive a stem cell transplant. The V call is TRBV27, the J call TRBJ1-1, with 8 bases aligning to TRBD1. The sequenced sample was PBMCs, obtained before TCRalphabeta/CD19-depleted stem cell transplant. The CDR3 reads CASSLQPGTGNTEAFF. The CDR3 DNA follows: TGTGCCAGCAGTTTACAACCAGGGACAGGGAACACTGAAGCTTTCTTT.